Listed below are T cell receptor beta chains from one sample, sequenced in a study of blood T cell repertoires in COVID-19. Using immunoSEQ multiplex PCR, the repertoire was profiled, and TCRdb retains in-frame clones only, with some absent. The sample holds about 300,000 clones, roughly nine tenths seen once. The sequenced sample was PBMCs or T cells enriched from blood (not recorded which). These receptors were obtained from a woman aged 25 to 45 who had recovered from COVID-19. The CDR3 runs from the conserved cysteine through the conserved F or W. The D gene is left open where the match is weak. Size is stated for part of the rows, as once, few or many counts, or as a class when the clone is expanded.

v_call: TRBV29-1; d_call: NA; clone_size: few; j_call: TRBJ1-2; cdr3_nt: TGCAGCGTTGACCGTTCGACAGGTATAGATGGCTACACCTTC; cdr3_aa: CSVDRSTGIDGYTF
v_call: TRBV14; d_call: NA; clone_size: NA; j_call: TRBJ1-1; cdr3_nt: TGTGCCAGCAGCCAATGGGGGGAGGGACAGAACACTGAAGCTTTCTTT; cdr3_aa: CASSQWGEGQNTEAFF
v_call: TRBV7-3; d_call: TRBD1; clone_size: NA; j_call: TRBJ1-5; cdr3_nt: TGTGCCAGCCGGGACAGGCTAAATGGGGGGGTCGCCCGGAATTATAGCAATCAGCCCCAGCATTTT; cdr3_aa: CASRDRLNGGVARNYSNQPQHF
v_call: TRBV6-6; d_call: NA; clone_size: NA; j_call: TRBJ2-5; cdr3_nt: TGTGCCAGCAGTTATGGACAGCTCCAAGAGACCCAGTACTTC; cdr3_aa: CASSYGQLQETQYF
v_call: TRBV5-1; d_call: NA; clone_size: NA; j_call: TRBJ2-3; cdr3_nt: TGCGCCAGCAGCTTGGTAGTAGCGGCTAGCACAGATACGCAGTATTTT; cdr3_aa: CASSLVVAASTDTQYF
v_call: TRBV9; d_call: TRBD2; clone_size: NA; j_call: TRBJ2-2; cdr3_nt: TGTGCCAGCAGCGTATCGACGCTAGCGGGGTACACCGGGGAGCTGTTTTTT; cdr3_aa: CASSVSTLAGYTGELFF
v_call: TRBV18; d_call: NA; clone_size: NA; j_call: TRBJ2-3; cdr3_nt: TGTGCCAGCTCACCAGTGGGCGATACGCAGTATTTT; cdr3_aa: CASSPVGDTQYF
v_call: TRBV9; d_call: NA; clone_size: NA; j_call: TRBJ1-1; cdr3_nt: TGTGCCAGCAGCGTGGATGCCACAGGGTTGGGTCGCACTGAAGCTTTCTTT; cdr3_aa: CASSVDATGLGRTEAFF
v_call: TRBV4-1; d_call: NA; clone_size: few; j_call: TRBJ1-3; cdr3_nt: TGCGCCAGCAGCCAAGGCACGGGGGGAAACACCATATATTTT; cdr3_aa: CASSQGTGGNTIYF
v_call: TRBV29-1; d_call: TRBD1; clone_size: NA; j_call: TRBJ1-2; cdr3_nt: TGCAGCGCCTCGACAGGGGGCGACTATGGCTACACCTTC; cdr3_aa: CSASTGGDYGYTF
v_call: TRBV7-2; d_call: TRBD2; clone_size: NA; j_call: TRBJ2-5; cdr3_nt: TGTGCCAGCAGCTTACATTTAGCGGGGGGCCGAGAGACCCAGTACTTC; cdr3_aa: CASSLHLAGGRETQYF
v_call: TRBV11-3; d_call: NA; clone_size: NA; j_call: TRBJ1-1; cdr3_nt: TGTGCCAGCAGCTTGTCCGGGGTGAAATCTGAAGCTTTCTTT; cdr3_aa: CASSLSGVKSEAFF
v_call: TRBV20-1; d_call: NA; clone_size: NA; j_call: TRBJ1-2; cdr3_nt: TGCAGTGCTAGTAGTGGGGAGTACTATGGCTACACCTTC; cdr3_aa: CSASSGEYYGYTF
v_call: TRBV4-2; d_call: NA; clone_size: NA; j_call: TRBJ1-3; cdr3_nt: TGTGCCAGCAGCCACGGGGAAGTGGGAAACACCATATATTTT; cdr3_aa: CASSHGEVGNTIYF
v_call: TRBV3-1/TRBV3-2; d_call: NA; clone_size: NA; j_call: TRBJ1-1; cdr3_nt: TGTGCCAGCAGCCAAGATCGGGGGATTACTGAAGCTTTCTTT; cdr3_aa: CASSQDRGITEAFF
v_call: TRBV6-1; d_call: NA; clone_size: NA; j_call: TRBJ1-1; cdr3_nt: TGTGCCAGCAGTGAAAGGGCAGGGGCCACTGAAGCTTTCTTT; cdr3_aa: CASSERAGATEAFF
v_call: TRBV12-5; d_call: NA; clone_size: once; j_call: TRBJ1-3; cdr3_nt: TGTGCGTCCCGCGGGTCTGGAAACACCATATATTTT; cdr3_aa: CASRGSGNTIYF
v_call: TRBV7-9; d_call: TRBD2; clone_size: NA; j_call: TRBJ2-1; cdr3_nt: TGTGCCAGCAGCGCGACTAGCGGGGGACCCAATGAGCAGTTCTTC; cdr3_aa: CASSATSGGPNEQFF
v_call: TRBV18; d_call: NA; clone_size: once; j_call: TRBJ1-1; cdr3_nt: TGTGCCAGCTCACGAAAAGGCGGGGTCTCTGAAGCTTTCTTT; cdr3_aa: CASSRKGGVSEAFF
v_call: TRBV5-8; d_call: NA; clone_size: NA; j_call: TRBJ1-5; cdr3_nt: TGTGCCAGCAGCCCTCCGCTGGCGGCGAGCAATCAGCCCCAGCATTTT; cdr3_aa: CASSPPLAASNQPQHF
v_call: TRBV4-1; d_call: TRBD2; clone_size: NA; j_call: TRBJ2-3; cdr3_nt: TGCGCCAGCAGCCAAGATATTGGTAGCGGGGGGTCTCGTACGCAGTATTTT; cdr3_aa: CASSQDIGSGGSRTQYF
v_call: TRBV10-1; d_call: NA; clone_size: NA; j_call: TRBJ2-2; cdr3_nt: TGCGCCAGCAGCGGACCCGGTGTCAGCGGGCTGAACACCGGGGAGCTGTTTTTT; cdr3_aa: CASSGPGVSGLNTGELFF
v_call: TRBV19; d_call: NA; clone_size: NA; j_call: TRBJ2-5; cdr3_nt: TGTGCCAGTAGTTCCGACAGAGTTGGGGAGACCCAGTACTTC; cdr3_aa: CASSSDRVGETQYF
v_call: TRBV9; d_call: TRBD1; clone_size: few; j_call: TRBJ1-5; cdr3_nt: TGTGCCAGCAGCGCGACAGGGTCTCAGCCCCAGCATTTT; cdr3_aa: CASSATGSQPQHF
v_call: TRBV11-2; d_call: TRBD1; clone_size: few; j_call: TRBJ1-2; cdr3_nt: TGTGCCAGCAGCCCAGGACAGGGGAACTATGGCTACACCTTC; cdr3_aa: CASSPGQGNYGYTF
v_call: TRBV2; d_call: NA; clone_size: few; j_call: TRBJ2-7; cdr3_nt: TGTGCCAGCAAAGTTGACAGCTCCTACGAGCAGTACTTC; cdr3_aa: CASKVDSSYEQYF
v_call: TRBV19; d_call: NA; clone_size: NA; j_call: TRBJ1-6; cdr3_nt: TGTGCCAGTAGGGGAGTGGGATCACCCCTCCACTTT; cdr3_aa: CASRGVGSPLHF
v_call: TRBV15; d_call: NA; clone_size: NA; j_call: TRBJ1-1; cdr3_nt: TGTGCCACCAGCAGAGACAGGGGACTAAACACTGAAGCTTTCTTT; cdr3_aa: CATSRDRGLNTEAFF
v_call: TRBV30; d_call: TRBD1; clone_size: once; j_call: TRBJ1-4; cdr3_nt: TGTGCCTGGGGGGAGACAGGGATTAATGAAAAACTGTTTTTT; cdr3_aa: CAWGETGINEKLFF
v_call: TRBV4-3; d_call: TRBD2; clone_size: NA; j_call: TRBJ2-5; cdr3_nt: TGCGCCAGCAGCCAAGATGGACTAGCGGGGGGGCGGGAGACCCAGTACTTC; cdr3_aa: CASSQDGLAGGRETQYF
v_call: TRBV19; d_call: TRBD1; clone_size: NA; j_call: TRBJ1-6; cdr3_nt: TGTGCCAGTAGTACCCTAACAGGGGAGGCAAGGTCGGGGGTGATCAATTCACCCCTCCACTTT; cdr3_aa: CASSTLTGEARSGVINSPLHF
v_call: TRBV5-6; d_call: TRBD1; clone_size: NA; j_call: TRBJ2-3; cdr3_nt: TGTGCCAGCAGCCCAAACACGGACAGGTTTGCAGATACGCAGTATTTT; cdr3_aa: CASSPNTDRFADTQYF
v_call: TRBV21-1; d_call: NA; clone_size: NA; j_call: TRBJ2-5; cdr3_nt: TGTGCCGCGGGAGGGACGGACAGGGGGCAAGAGACCCAGTACTTC; cdr3_aa: CAAGGTDRGQETQYF
v_call: TRBV5-6; d_call: NA; clone_size: NA; j_call: TRBJ2-4; cdr3_nt: TGTGCCAGCAGCGCGCTCCAAGGACAGAGCGCCATCCAAAACATTCAGTACTTC; cdr3_aa: CASSALQGQSAIQNIQYF
v_call: TRBV15; d_call: TRBD1; clone_size: NA; j_call: TRBJ2-5; cdr3_nt: TGTGCCACCAGCAGAGGACAGGGGAAGACCCAGTACTTC; cdr3_aa: CATSRGQGKTQYF
v_call: TRBV19; d_call: NA; clone_size: NA; j_call: TRBJ1-2; cdr3_nt: TGTGCCAGTAGTCCCGAAGGGAACAGGTTCTTTGGCTACACCTTC; cdr3_aa: CASSPEGNRFFGYTF
v_call: TRBV5-6; d_call: NA; clone_size: once; j_call: TRBJ1-4; cdr3_nt: TGTGCCAGCAGCTTGGCCGGGATGGGGGAAAAACTGTTTTTT; cdr3_aa: CASSLAGMGEKLFF
v_call: TRBV5-4; d_call: TRBD1; clone_size: NA; j_call: TRBJ1-1; cdr3_nt: TGTGCCAGCAGCTTGGTGTCAGGGGGAACTGAAGCTTTCTTT; cdr3_aa: CASSLVSGGTEAFF
v_call: TRBV5-1; d_call: NA; clone_size: NA; j_call: TRBJ1-1; cdr3_nt: TGCGCCAGCAGCTCGGCCCAGAACAGCCACACTGAAGCTTTCTTT; cdr3_aa: CASSSAQNSHTEAFF
v_call: TRBV4-1; d_call: TRBD1; clone_size: few; j_call: TRBJ1-2; cdr3_nt: TGCGCCAGCAGCCAAGCATCCGGGACAGGGGGCGGGTTAAACTATGGCTACACCTTC; cdr3_aa: CASSQASGTGGGLNYGYTF
v_call: TRBV6-5; d_call: NA; clone_size: NA; j_call: TRBJ1-2; cdr3_nt: TGTGCCAGCAGCCGGGGTGGTACCTACACCTTC; cdr3_aa: CASSRGGTYTF
v_call: TRBV10-3; d_call: TRBD1; clone_size: NA; j_call: TRBJ1-6; cdr3_nt: TGTGCCATCAGTCAGGGGGGCGATTATAATTCACCCCTCCACTTT; cdr3_aa: CAISQGGDYNSPLHF